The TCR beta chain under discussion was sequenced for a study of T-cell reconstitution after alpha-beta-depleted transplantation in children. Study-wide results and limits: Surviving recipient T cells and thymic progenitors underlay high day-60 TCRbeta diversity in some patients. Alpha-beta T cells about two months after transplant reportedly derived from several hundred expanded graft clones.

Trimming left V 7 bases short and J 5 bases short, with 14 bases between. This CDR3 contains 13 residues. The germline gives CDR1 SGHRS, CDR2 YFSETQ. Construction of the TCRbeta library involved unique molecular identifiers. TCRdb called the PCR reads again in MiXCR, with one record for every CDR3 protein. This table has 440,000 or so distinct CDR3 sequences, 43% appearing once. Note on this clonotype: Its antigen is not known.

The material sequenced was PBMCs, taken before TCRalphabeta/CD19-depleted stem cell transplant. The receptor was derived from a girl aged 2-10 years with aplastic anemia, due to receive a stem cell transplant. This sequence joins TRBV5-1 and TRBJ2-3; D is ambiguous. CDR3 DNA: TGCGCCAGCCGGGCGGAGAGTGGAGATACGCAGTATTTT. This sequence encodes CASRAESGDTQYF.